These 9 T cell receptor beta chains originate from one sample sequenced in a study of T cell changes during pregnancy in multiple sclerosis (dated by TCRdb to about 2019). The library relied on the immunoSEQ multiplex PCR assay. TCRdb provides this immuneACCESS table in a form limited to in-frame rearrangements. Some clones are lacking; in checked studies, under half of them reflect an unresolved V gene, and why the rest are absent is not known. The sample includes about 16,000 clones, with 95% to 97% observed a single time. The ten biggest clones cover around 0.9% of the sample. Material: peripheral blood, obtained in the third trimester of pregnancy. All receptors derive from a female donor with multiple sclerosis, enrolled in a pregnancy study.

The genes are TRBV7-3 and TRBJ2-1; TRBD2 aligns across 8 bases. This CDR3 spans 16 amino acids. V lost 5 bases to trimming and J lost 0 bases; unmatched junction nucleotides: 6. Germline V CDR1 and CDR2: SGHTA, FQGTGA. CDR3 protein: CASSPRGGLSYNEQFF. DNA for the CDR3: TGTGCCAGCAGCCCCCGGGGGGGCCTCTCCTACAATGAGCAGTTCTTC.

This clone appeared once. The V and J genes are TRBV7-9 and TRBJ2-7; 7 bases are a match to TRBD2. Germline lookup yields CDR1 SEHNR and CDR2 FQNEAQ (reference sequence). CDR3 length equals 15 residues. V shed 5 bases, J shed 2 bases, and the junction held 9 bases outside the gene matches. The CDR3 nucleotides read TGTGCCAGCAGCCCCCCTGTCGCGGGAGCCTACGAGCAGTACTTC. Amino acids: CASSPPVAGAYEQYF.

The CDR3 DNA sequence: TGTGCCTGGAGCCCCGGGGGGGATCAGCCCCAGCATTTT. It specifies CAWSPGGDQPQHF. The V and J genes are TRBV30 and TRBJ1-5; perhaps TRBD1 as D (5 bases). The germline V gene encodes CDR1 GTSNPN and CDR2 SVGIG (reference sequence). There are 13 residues in the CDR3. The ends were cut back, 3 bases at V and 5 bases at J, with 11 bases in the middle.

In its sample, this clone was seen once. The chain has TRBV27 and TRBJ2-7, with no clear D. Germline loops: CDR1 MNHEY, CDR2 SMNVEV (reference sequence). The V end was cut by 4 bases, the J end by 2 bases, with 3 bases between. CDR3 length: 11 amino acids. CDR3 loop: CASSSAYEQYF. Written as DNA, the CDR3 is TGTGCCAGCAGTTCTGCCTACGAGCAGTACTTC.

The chain carries TRBV27 and TRBJ2-1; 9 bases are shared with TRBD2. The V gene end was trimmed by 5 bases and the J gene end by 3 bases; junction bases not matched to a gene: 8. Germline CDR1 and CDR2: MNHEY and SMNVEV (reference sequence). The CDR3 has 16 residues. The CDR3 loop reads CASSPTLAGVYNEQFF. The DNA of the CDR3 is TGTGCCAGCAGTCCCACCTTAGCGGGGGTCTACAATGAGCAGTTCTTC.

The chain uses TRBV5-4 and TRBJ1-6, with TRBD1 as a possible D gene (6 bases). The CDR3 loop spans 16 amino acids. The germline V and J ends were trimmed by 1 base and 0 bases, with 8 bases remaining between them. From germline, CDR1 is SGHNT and CDR2 YYREEE (reference sequence). CDR3 in DNA: TGTGCCAGCAGCTTGCCGGACAGCTCCTATAATTCACCCCTCCACTTT. This gives the protein CASSLPDSSYNSPLHF. Full variable domain (outside the CDR3, taken from reference TRBV5-4 and TRBJ1-6): ETGVTQSPTHLIKTRGQQVTLRCSSQSGHNTVSWYQQALGQGPQFIFQYYREEENGRGNFPPRFSGLQFPNYSSELNVNALELDDSALYLCASSLPDSSYNSPLHFGNGTRLTVT.

The chain joins TRBV11-3 to TRBJ2-1; perhaps TRBD1 as D (5 bases). The germline V and J ends were trimmed by 2 bases and 5 bases, with 10 bases remaining between them. The CDR3 length is 14 residues. Germline-derived CDR1 and CDR2 are SGHNT and YENEEA. CDR3: CASSLRAGNNEQFF. The CDR3 DNA reads as TGTGCCAGCAGCTTAAGGGCAGGGAACAATGAGCAGTTCTTC.

The chain has TRBV9 and TRBJ2-7; 7 nucleotides match TRBD2. The CDR3 is made up of 17 amino acids. Germline V lookup: CDR1 SGDLS, CDR2 YYNGEE. Losses at the gene ends were 0 bases for V and 1 base for J; bases not matched to a gene: 10. DNA for the CDR3: TGTGCCAGCAGCGTAGGACCGGGCGGGAGCGCATCCTACGAGCAGTACTTC. It translates to CASSVGPGGSASYEQYF.

This rearrangement joins TRBV29-1 to TRBJ2-3; tentatively, D is TRBD2 (5 bases). V was pared by 3 bases and J by 1 base, with 11 bases between. CDR1 SQVTM and CDR2 ANQGSEA come from the germline V gene. This CDR3 region has 14 residues. CDR3 in amino acids: CSVDEGGGTDTQYF. As DNA, the CDR3 is TGCAGCGTTGATGAGGGTGGGGGCACAGATACGCAGTATTTT.